This TCR beta chain was obtained from a study of blood T cell repertoires in COVID-19 (dated by TCRdb to about 2020). Regarding the study in general: Samples covering the acute and convalescent phases of COVID-19 were provided by collaborators in the United States, Italy and Spain. The material from the prospective study consisted of cDNA or gDNA derived from T cells, B-cell-depleted T cells, or PBMCs. The dataset comprised deeply sampled blood TCRbeta repertoires from subjects exposed to, actively infected with, or recovered from COVID-19. A freely available public database, intended as a resource for researchers studying the immune response to SARS-CoV-2, is where the repertoires were released. The samples were drawn from two sources: the first 160 participants of the ongoing ImmuneRACE study, and about 1,300 subjects contributed by 6 global collaborators. Sample metadata almost always included a de-identified subject ID, COVID-19 status, age in years and sex. Where available, HLA class I and class II types were obtained from metadata supplied by the sample provider rather than from assay-based typing.

Each collaborating institution followed its own protocols to collect whole blood in K2EDTA tubes. For TCRbeta analysis, collaborators shipped samples as frozen whole blood, isolated PBMCs, or DNA extracted from either of those sample types. As to this clone: Its antigen is not yet known. No qualities accompany the bases; no much larger clone lies one base away.

Results and caveats for the whole study, not just this receptor: The amount of clinical and demographic metadata varied by source and participant and was provided uncurated.

The immunoSEQ Assay, a bias-controlled multiplex PCR, was used to amplify TCRbeta CDR3 regions from genomic DNA. As for the authors' bioinformatics: The number of nucleated cells in each sample was estimated by amplification of reference gene primers within the assay. To quantify the absolute abundance of each unique TCRbeta CDR3 rearrangement, sequence reads were collapsed and filtered. For each sample, productive Simpson clonality was calculated by taking the square root of Simpson's diversity index across productive rearrangements. TCRdb obtained this table from immuneACCESS and retained in-frame rearrangements with V and J assigned. These tables miss some clones; where compared with another copy, unresolved V genes account for less than half of the shortfall, and the remainder is unexplained. That table furnishes V, J and clone size, whereas the DNA furnished D and trimming. This sample holds about 64,000 clones; approximately 85% were observed only once. The ten largest clones take up around 12% of the sample.

The CDR1 and CDR2 encoded by the germline V gene are MGHRA and YSYEKL. V has 2 bases trimmed and J has 4 bases trimmed; junction bases matching no gene number 5. Including cysteine and phenylalanine, the CDR3 has 15 amino acids. Only the CDR3 DNA stays, 45 bases, in frame from base 1. The source material was peripheral blood. The chain is made from TRBV4-1 and TRBJ2-3; TRBD1 agrees with 8 junctional bases. This clonotype was sampled from a human donor in a cohort sampled during active COVID-19. CDR3 sequence: CASSQQGASADTQYF. Here is the DNA: TGCGCCAGCAGCCAACAGGGGGCCTCTGCAGATACGCAGTATTTT.